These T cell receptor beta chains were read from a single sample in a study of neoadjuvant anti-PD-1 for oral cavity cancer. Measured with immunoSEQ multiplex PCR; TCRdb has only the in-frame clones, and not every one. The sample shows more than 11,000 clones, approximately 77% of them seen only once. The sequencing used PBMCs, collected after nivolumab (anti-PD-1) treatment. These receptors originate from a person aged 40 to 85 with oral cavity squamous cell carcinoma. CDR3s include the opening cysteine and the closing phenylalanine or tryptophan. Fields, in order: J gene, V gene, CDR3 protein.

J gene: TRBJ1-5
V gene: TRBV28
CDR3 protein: CASRSAKGYSNQPQHF

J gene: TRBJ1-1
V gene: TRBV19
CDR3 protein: CASSTLGGITEAFF

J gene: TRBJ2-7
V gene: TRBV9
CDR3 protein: CASSPDGTSGSWEQYF

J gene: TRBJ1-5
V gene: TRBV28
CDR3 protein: CASSIGTGNQPQHF

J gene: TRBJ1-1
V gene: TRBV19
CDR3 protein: CASMENTNTEAFF

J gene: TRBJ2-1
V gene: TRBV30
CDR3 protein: CAWSRDYQKFF

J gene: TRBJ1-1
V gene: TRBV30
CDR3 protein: CAWIDRGHTEAFF

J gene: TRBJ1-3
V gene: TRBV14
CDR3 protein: CASSPIFSGNTIYF

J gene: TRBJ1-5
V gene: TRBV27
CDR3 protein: CASSLFRTPGDQPQHF

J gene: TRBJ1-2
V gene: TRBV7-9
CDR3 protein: CAVSNGYTF

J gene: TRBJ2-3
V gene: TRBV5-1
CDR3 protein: CASSLSQGFDTQYF

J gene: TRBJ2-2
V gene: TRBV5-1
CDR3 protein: CASNRGNTGELFF

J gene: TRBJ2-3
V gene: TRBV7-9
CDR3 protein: CASSLRTDTQYF

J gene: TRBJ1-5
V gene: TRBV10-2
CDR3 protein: CASSDRSPNQPQHF

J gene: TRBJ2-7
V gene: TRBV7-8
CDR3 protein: CASRPQGQFVNEQYF

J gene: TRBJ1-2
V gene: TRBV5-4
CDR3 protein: CASSLGRDKEGYTF

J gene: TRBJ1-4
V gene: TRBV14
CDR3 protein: CASSHNLDRGKLFF

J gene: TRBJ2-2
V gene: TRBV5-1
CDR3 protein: CATRTGATNTGELFF

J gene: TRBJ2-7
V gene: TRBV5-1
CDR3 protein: CASSSVPVEQYF

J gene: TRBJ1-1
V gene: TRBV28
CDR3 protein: CASRPQGLTEAFF

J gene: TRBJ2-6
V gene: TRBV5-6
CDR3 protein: CASSFGQGPGANVLTF

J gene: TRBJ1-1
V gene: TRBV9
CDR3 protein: CASAAQFANTEAFF

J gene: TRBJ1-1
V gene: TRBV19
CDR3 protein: CASSMARTGVLNTEAFF

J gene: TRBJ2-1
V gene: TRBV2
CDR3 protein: CASKGDGYNEQFF

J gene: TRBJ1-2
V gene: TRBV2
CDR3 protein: CASRETGGTYGYTF

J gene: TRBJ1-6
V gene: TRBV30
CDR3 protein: CAWRGARSPLHF